The T cell receptor (beta chain) described here comes from a study of blood T cells in healthy people across ages. V shed 5 bases and J shed 2 bases, with 10 bases lying between them. In germline, CDR1 is MNHEY, CDR2 SMNVEV (reference sequence). This CDR3 spans 13 amino acids. In this sample, this clonotype turned up a few times. With a J-beta primer mix and a sample-barcoded 5' primer, a second PCR ran about 7 to 12 cycles. MiXCR, run by TCRdb on the 5' RACE reads, gives a single entry per CDR3 protein. The sample holds approximately 580,000 distinct CDR3 sequences, under 30% seen once. The sample was also linked to a second study, of T cells of mothers and their children.

This receptor was identified in a boy younger than 18 in good health. Sequencing was done on a sample of blood. V is TRBV27 and J is TRBJ2-7; D is unclear. The CDR3 region is CASSRAEPYEQYF. In DNA, the CDR3 is TGTGCCAGCAGTCGGGCAGAACCCTACGAGCAGTACTTC.